The next 5 T cell receptor beta chains were all read from a single sample in a study of preoperative IRX-2 immunotherapy in early breast cancer. Treatment: preoperative locoregional IRX-2 cytokine immunotherapy. TCRdb keeps only in-frame clones here, not all; method: immunoSEQ multiplex PCR. The data show about 23,000 clones, with 85% to 95% seen just once and about a sixth held by the top ten. The sample consisted of tumor tissue, taken after IRX-2 immunotherapy. These receptors all come from a human donor with breast cancer.

The rearrangement uses TRBV7-9 and TRBJ1-6, with TRBD1 identical over 7 bases. The trim removed 3 bases at V and 8 bases at J, leaving 4 bases unmatched. The CDR3 spans 14 residues. The germline V gene has CDR1 SEHNR and CDR2 FQNEAQ (reference sequence). The CDR3 spells CASSFRDRDSPLHF. CDR3 bases: TGTGCCAGCAGCTTCCGGGACAGAGATTCACCCCTCCACTTT.

The chain joins TRBV6-5 to TRBJ1-5; 9 bases fit TRBD1. The germline CDR1 and CDR2 sequences are MNHEY and SVGAGI. After removal of 6 bases from V and 6 bases from J, the junction contained 6 bases not matched to a gene. The CDR3 extends over 14 amino acids. The CDR3 loop is CASRATGGVQPQHF. The CDR3 nucleotides read TGTGCCAGCAGGGCGACAGGGGGTGTTCAGCCCCAGCATTTT.

This clone was detected once. The chain links TRBV5-5 to TRBJ1-2; D remains ambiguous. CDR1 is SGHKS, CDR2 YYEKEE, per germline (reference sequence). The V end lost 0 bases, the J end lost 3 bases, and 3 bases lay between the germline ends. The CDR3 totals 12 residues. The CDR3, as DNA: TGTGCCAGCAGCTTGGAGTACTATGGCTACACCTTC. Its translation is CASSLEYYGYTF.

The gene calls are TRBV2 and TRBJ1-5; D is undetermined. The V gene's germline CDR1 is SNHLY and CDR2 FYNNEI. The V end was cut by 7 bases, the J end by 3 bases, with 16 bases between. CDR3 length equals 15 residues. The CDR3 region is CASTAGWGDNQPQHF. For the CDR3, the DNA is TGTGCCAGCACCGCGGGGTGGGGTGACAATCAGCCCCAGCATTTT.

The gene calls are TRBV28 and TRBJ2-1; 10 nucleotides line up with TRBD2. The germline V gene encodes CDR1 MDHEN and CDR2 SYDVKM. Trimming took 4 bases from V and 2 from J; bases not matched to a gene: 17. The CDR3 extends over 20 amino acids. The CDR3 loop is CASSSSFGIAGGTAYNEQFF. For the CDR3, the DNA is TGTGCCAGCAGTTCGAGTTTTGGAATAGCGGGAGGAACCGCCTACAATGAGCAGTTCTTC.